This T cell receptor beta chain came from a study of shared clonotypes between healthy human individuals. Running of the assay took place at deep level. Several immunoSEQ 96-well plates shared each subset's DNA, each plate a replicate. The repertoire was sequenced with immunoSEQ multiplex PCR; TCRdb's copy has only in-frame clones and lacks some. The repertoire consists of around 1.9 million clones, with 90% to 95% occurring once and the leading ten covering about 1.5%. This clone was picked up one time. CD45RO-negative CD8 cells positively selected for CCR7 made up the naive population, which excluded terminally differentiated effector memory CD45RA+ cells. With 0 bases removed from V and 2 bases from J, the gap between germline ends came to 11 bases. Germline CDR1 is SGHDT and CDR2 is YYEEEE. The CDR3 contains 15 residues.

Sequences were obtained from naive CD8+ T cells from PBMCs. This TCR came from a man aged 18 to 35 in good health. Some clones in this sample may be carry-over from other donors' samples. The chain couples TRBV5-6 to TRBJ1-1, with D possibly being TRBD1 (5 bases). CDR3 amino acids: CASSLAAGPNTEAFF. The CDR3 DNA sequence: TGTGCCAGCAGCTTGGCGGCAGGGCCAAACACTGAAGCTTTCTTT.